This T cell receptor (beta chain) was obtained from a study of OX40 agonist ivuxolimab in advanced cancers. Drawing of blood for sampling happened at baseline, at cycle 4 day 1, and at cycle 7 day 1. Using immunoSEQ multiplex PCR, the repertoire was profiled, and TCRdb retains in-frame clones only, with some absent. The table shows some 76,000 clones, with over 90% occurring only once. V was trimmed by 4 bases and J by 2 bases, leaving 15 bases between them. Germline-derived CDR1 and CDR2 are PRHDT and FYEKMQ (reference sequence). The CDR3 consists of 16 residues. The clonotype was recovered from an adult with an advanced solid tumor such as melanoma, head and neck, liver or kidney cancer. The specimen comprised CD4+ or CD8+ T cells sorted from blood, sampled in a trial of the OX40 agonist ivuxolimab. The genes are TRBV13 and TRBJ2-4; D call uncertain. This CDR3 reads CASSSLSGPTKNIQYF. CDR3 DNA sequence: TGTGCCAGCAGCTCACTCTCCGGGCCCACCAAAAACATTCAGTACTTC. Variable domain in full (rest from reference TRBV13 and TRBJ2-4): AAGVIQSPRHLIKEKRETATLKCYPIPRHDTVYWYQQGPGQDPQFLISFYEKMQSDKGSIPDRFSAQQFSDYHSELNMSSLELGDSALYFCASSSLSGPTKNIQYFGAGTRLSVL.